This T cell receptor beta chain derives from a study of T cell responses to AZD1222 COVID-19 vaccine. General observations from the study: In the spike-specific TCR repertoire, nearly half reportedly target unmutated variant regions. Scientists sampled the repertoires only once the peak T cell response had passed.

The study pooled second doses at about 4 or about 12 weeks. Assay used: immunoSEQ multiplex PCR; TCRdb lists only in-frame clones, some missing. The table has around 120,000 clones, 87% seen once. As regards this clone: The antigen is undetermined.

CDR1 MNHEY and CDR2 SVGEGT come from the germline V gene. J was trimmed by 0 bases and V by 2 bases; bases with no gene match: 6. The CDR3 has 18 amino acids. This TCR came from an adult who received the AZD1222 COVID-19 vaccine. The sequenced sample was peripheral blood, obtained 28 days after the second AZD1222 dose. This sequence joins TRBV6-2 or TRBV6-3 and TRBJ2-6; 8 nucleotides match TRBD1. CDR3 loop: CASSYRGQVSSGANVLTF. CDR3 DNA sequence: TGTGCCAGCAGTTACCGGGGACAGGTTAGCTCTGGGGCCAACGTCCTGACTTTC.